This is a list of T cell receptor beta chains from one sample in a study of cytomegalovirus exposure and HLA in healthy donors. Some clones are missing from TCRdb's copy, which holds only in-frame ones; the method was immunoSEQ multiplex PCR. The sample yields hundreds of thousands of clones, 86% seen once. Sequencing used PBMCs. These TCRs come from a woman aged 18-29 years in good health and CMV-seronegative. CDR3s include the opening cysteine and the closing phenylalanine or tryptophan.

v_call cdr3_aa
TRBV19 CASSTGDEQYF
TRBV5-1 CASSLQGGRGNEQFF
TRBV28 CASSFRRGGGEETQYF
TRBV10-3 CAISESKGRDLNTEAFF
TRBV28 CASTRSGDPSGNTIYF
TRBV7-9 CASGTGTAYNEQFF
TRBV25-1 CASSRSGKETQYF
TRBV29-1 CSVRMTETNYGYTF
TRBV7-6 CASSSRDRVLNEQFF
TRBV30 CAWNREGMWWYGYTF
TRBV5-1 CASSLGDTVYEQYF
TRBV6-5 CASSSLMGQGHYGYTF
TRBV19 CATARQYYGYTF
TRBV4-2 CASSQERGPNQPQHF
TRBV7-9 CASSPQLAGEGGPTDTQYF
TRBV5-4 CASSSTQGHEQYF
TRBV5-1 CASSLRPGGFSYNEQFF